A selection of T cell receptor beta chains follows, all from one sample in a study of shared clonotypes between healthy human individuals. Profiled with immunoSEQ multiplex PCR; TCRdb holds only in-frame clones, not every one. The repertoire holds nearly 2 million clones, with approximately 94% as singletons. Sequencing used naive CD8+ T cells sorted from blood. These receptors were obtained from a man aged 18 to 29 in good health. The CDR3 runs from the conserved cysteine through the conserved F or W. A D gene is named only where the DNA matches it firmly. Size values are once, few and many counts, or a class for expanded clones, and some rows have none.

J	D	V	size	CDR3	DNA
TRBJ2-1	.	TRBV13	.	CASSLEGFYNEQFF	TGTGCCAGCAGCTTAGAAGGCTTCTACAATGAGCAGTTCTTC
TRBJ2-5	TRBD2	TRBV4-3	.	CASSQDGLAGEETQYF	TGCGCCAGCAGCCAAGATGGACTAGCGGGAGAAGAGACCCAGTACTTC
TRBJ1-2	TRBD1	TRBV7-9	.	CASTMDRDYGYTF	TGTGCCAGCACCATGGACAGGGACTATGGCTACACCTTC
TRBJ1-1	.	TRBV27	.	CASSLIGWAGTEAFF	TGTGCCAGCAGTTTAATTGGATGGGCGGGGACTGAAGCTTTCTTT
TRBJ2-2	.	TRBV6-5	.	CASRYPSGANTGELFF	TGTGCCAGCAGATACCCCTCGGGAGCGAACACCGGGGAGCTGTTTTTT
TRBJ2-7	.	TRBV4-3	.	CASSQGSEGQGYYEQYF	TGCGCCAGCAGCCAAGGTTCCGAAGGACAAGGTTACTACGAGCAGTACTTC
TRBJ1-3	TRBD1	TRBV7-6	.	CASGQGAFGNTIYF	TGTGCCAGCGGACAGGGGGCCTTTGGAAACACCATATATTTT
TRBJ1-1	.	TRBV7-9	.	CASSPGPALNTEAFF	TGTGCCAGCAGCCCTGGACCGGCGTTGAACACTGAAGCTTTCTTT
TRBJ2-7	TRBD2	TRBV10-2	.	CASSGWTSGPFSYEQYF	TGCGCCAGCAGCGGCTGGACTAGCGGGCCTTTTTCCTACGAGCAGTACTTC
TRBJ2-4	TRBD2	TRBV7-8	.	CASSLGGEGAKNIQYF	TGTGCCAGCAGCTTAGGCGGGGAGGGGGCCAAAAACATTCAGTACTTC
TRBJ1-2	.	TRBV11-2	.	CASSLAAGFGYTF	TGTGCCAGCAGCTTAGCCGCAGGGTTTGGCTACACCTTC
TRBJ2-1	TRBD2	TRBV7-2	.	CASSLALLAGEQFF	TGTGCCAGCAGCTTAGCTCTTCTAGCGGGTGAGCAGTTCTTC
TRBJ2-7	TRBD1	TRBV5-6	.	CASSWTGNDEQYF	TGTGCCAGCAGCTGGACAGGGAACGACGAGCAGTACTTC
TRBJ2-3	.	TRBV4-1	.	CASSPDGSTDTQYF	TGCGCCAGCAGCCCTGACGGCAGCACAGATACGCAGTATTTT
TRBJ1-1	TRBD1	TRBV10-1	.	CASSRDSLNTEAFF	TGCGCCAGCAGCAGGGACAGCTTGAACACTGAAGCTTTCTTT
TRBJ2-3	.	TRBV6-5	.	CASSYSGSTDTQYF	TGTGCCAGCAGTTACTCCGGCAGCACAGATACGCAGTATTTT
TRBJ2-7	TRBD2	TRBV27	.	CASSGLAGVREQYF	TGTGCCAGCAGTGGACTAGCGGGAGTTCGCGAGCAGTACTTC
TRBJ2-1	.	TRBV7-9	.	CASVQGHNEQFF	TGTGCCAGCGTCCAAGGCCACAATGAGCAGTTCTTC
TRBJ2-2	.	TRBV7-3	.	CASSLRSSGTGELFF	TGTGCCAGCAGCTTACGGTCGAGTGGCACCGGGGAGCTGTTTTTT
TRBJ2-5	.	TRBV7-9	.	CASSLLLGREVEETQYF	TGTGCCAGCAGCTTACTCTTAGGCAGGGAAGTCGAGGAGACCCAGTACTTC
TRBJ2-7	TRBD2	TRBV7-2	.	CASSWVTSGGHYEQYF	TGTGCCAGCAGCTGGGTGACTAGCGGGGGACACTACGAGCAGTACTTC
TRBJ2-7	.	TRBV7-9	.	CASSFDWKYEQYF	TGTGCCAGCAGCTTCGACTGGAAATACGAGCAGTACTTC
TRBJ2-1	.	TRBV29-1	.	CSVVRRNEQFF	TGCAGCGTTGTCAGGAGGAATGAGCAGTTCTTC
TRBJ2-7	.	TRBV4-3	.	CASSQDDLEGLEQYF	TGCGCCAGCAGCCAAGATGACCTTGAGGGGCTCGAGCAGTACTTC
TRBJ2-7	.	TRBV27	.	CASSFLPSSHEQYF	TGTGCCAGCAGTTTTCTCCCGTCCTCCCACGAGCAGTACTTC
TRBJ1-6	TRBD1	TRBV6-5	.	CASSASGQDNSPLHF	TGTGCCAGCAGTGCGTCCGGACAGGACAATTCACCCCTCCACTTT
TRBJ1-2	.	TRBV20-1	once	CSAPSGYGYTF	TGCAGTGCTCCCTCGGGCTATGGCTACACCTTC
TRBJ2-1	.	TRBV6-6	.	CASSYSGLDEQFF	TGTGCCAGCAGTTACTCAGGGCTCGATGAGCAGTTCTTC
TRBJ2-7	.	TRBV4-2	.	CASSPSEGGKYEQYF	TGTGCCAGCAGCCCCTCTGAGGGAGGAAAGTACGAGCAGTACTTC
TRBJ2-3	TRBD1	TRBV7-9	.	CASSSSSGGPTDTQYF	TGTGCCAGCAGCTCCAGTTCAGGGGGCCCCACAGATACGCAGTATTTT
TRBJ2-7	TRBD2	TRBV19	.	CASSISSGSNEQYF	TGTGCCAGTAGTATCTCTAGCGGGAGTAATGAGCAGTACTTC
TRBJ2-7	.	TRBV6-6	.	CASSPDLPGSYEQYF	TGTGCCAGCAGCCCCGACCTGCCGGGGTCCTACGAGCAGTACTTC
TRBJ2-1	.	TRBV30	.	CAWSLGRGTNEQFF	TGTGCCTGGAGTTTGGGGCGCGGGACCAATGAGCAGTTCTTC
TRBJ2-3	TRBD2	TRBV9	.	CASSVAGGVDTQYF	TGTGCCAGCAGCGTAGCGGGAGGGGTCGATACGCAGTATTTT
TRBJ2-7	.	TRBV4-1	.	CASSHIVGASYEQYF	TGCGCCAGCAGCCATATAGTCGGGGCCAGCTACGAGCAGTACTTC
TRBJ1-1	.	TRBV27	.	CASSFQGMNTEAFF	TGTGCCAGCAGTTTCCAAGGGATGAACACTGAAGCTTTCTTT
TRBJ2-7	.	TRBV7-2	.	CASSLRSGTSYEQYF	TGTGCCAGCAGCTTAAGGAGCGGAACTTCCTACGAGCAGTACTTC
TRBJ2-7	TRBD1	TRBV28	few	CASSWDRGYEQYF	TGTGCCAGCAGTTGGGACAGGGGCTACGAGCAGTACTTC
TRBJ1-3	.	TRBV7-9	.	CASSLIPLYSGNTIYF	TGTGCCAGCAGCTTAATACCCCTATACTCTGGAAACACCATATATTTT
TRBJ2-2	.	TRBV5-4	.	CASSPGGPFTGELFF	TGTGCCAGCAGCCCTGGGGGGCCATTCACCGGGGAGCTGTTTTTT
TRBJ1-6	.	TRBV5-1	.	CASSLGRIWDSPLHF	TGCGCCAGCAGCTTGGGTCGGATTTGGGATTCACCCCTCCACTTT